This paragraph reports one TCR beta chain. V gave up 5 bases and J gave up 4 bases; unmatched junction bases: 7. Per germline, CDR1 MNHEY and CDR2 SMNVEV (reference sequence). The CDR3 consists of 14 residues. This entry belongs to a study of shared clonotypes between healthy human individuals. TCRdb keeps only in-frame clones here, not all; method: immunoSEQ multiplex PCR. The data contain nearly 2 million clones, about 95% of them singletons. Naive CD8 cells lacked CD45RO, underwent positive selection for CCR7 and left out terminally differentiated effector memory CD45RA+ cells. The sequence derives from a man aged 18-30 years in good health. Sample: naive CD8+ T cells sorted from blood. V usage is TRBV27 and J usage is TRBJ2-5; 7 bases line up with TRBD1. CDR3 protein: CASSHTGEPETQYF. The CDR3, as DNA: TGTGCCAGCAGTCATACAGGGGAACCAGAGACCCAGTACTTC.